Below, one T cell receptor beta chain is given with its context. Antigen unknown. Patients each gave 1 to 8 samples, pretreatment and on-treatment. Sequencing was performed with immunoSEQ multiplex PCR; in TCRdb, only in-frame clones are kept and a portion is missing. The sample yields approximately 71,000 clones, 85% to 90% seen once. The data were taken from a study of PD-L1 blockade in urothelial cancer. Study at large: The median number of T cells present in blood samples was 141,255. Regarding the study as a whole: Greater 3-week expansion of tumor-associated blood clones was recorded for durable-benefit patients.

The source material was PBMCs, sampled around atezolizumab (anti-PD-L1) treatment. The source of this sequence is a man in his sixties with urothelial cancer.

CDR3 loop: CASSRDRGQEKLFF. Here the CDR3 DNA reads TGCGCCAGCAGCCGAGACAGGGGTCAGGAAAAACTGTTTTTT. The rearrangement uses TRBV5-1 and TRBJ1-4; 8 nucleotides agree with TRBD1. This CDR3 comprises 14 residues. CDR1 and CDR2 from the germline V gene are SGHRS and YFSETQ. The ends lost 4 bases at V and 8 bases at J; junction bases unmatched: 7.